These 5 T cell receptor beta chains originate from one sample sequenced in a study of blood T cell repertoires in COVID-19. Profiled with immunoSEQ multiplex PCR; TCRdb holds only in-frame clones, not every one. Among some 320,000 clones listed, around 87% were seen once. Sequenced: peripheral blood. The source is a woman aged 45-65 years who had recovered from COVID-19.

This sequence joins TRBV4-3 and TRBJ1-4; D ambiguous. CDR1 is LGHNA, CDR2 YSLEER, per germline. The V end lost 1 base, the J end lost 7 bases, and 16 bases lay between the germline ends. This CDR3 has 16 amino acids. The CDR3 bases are TGCGCCAGCAGCCAAGGGGCACAAGGTAGTGGTGAAAAACTGTTTTTT. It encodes CASSQGAQGSGEKLFF.

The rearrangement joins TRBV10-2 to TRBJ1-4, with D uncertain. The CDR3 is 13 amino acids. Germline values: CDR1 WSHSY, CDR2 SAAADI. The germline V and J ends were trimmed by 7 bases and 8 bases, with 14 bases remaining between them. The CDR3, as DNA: TGCGCCAGCAAACCGGGAGACGGGGAAAAACTGTTTTTT. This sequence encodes CASKPGDGEKLFF.

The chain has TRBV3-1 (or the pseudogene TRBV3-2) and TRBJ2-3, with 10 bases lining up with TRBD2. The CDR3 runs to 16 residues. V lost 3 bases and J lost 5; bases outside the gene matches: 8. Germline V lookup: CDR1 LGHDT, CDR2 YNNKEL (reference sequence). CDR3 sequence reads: CASSQGTSGTKDTQYF. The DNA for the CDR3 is TGTGCCAGCAGCCAGGGAACTAGCGGGACTAAAGATACGCAGTATTTT.

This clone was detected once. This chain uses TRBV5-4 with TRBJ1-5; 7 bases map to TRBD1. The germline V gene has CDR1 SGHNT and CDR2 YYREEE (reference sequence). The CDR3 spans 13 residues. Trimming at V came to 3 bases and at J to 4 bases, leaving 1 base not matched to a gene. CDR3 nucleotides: TGTGCCAGCAGCTCGGGACAGAATCAGCCCCAGCATTTT. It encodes CASSSGQNQPQHF. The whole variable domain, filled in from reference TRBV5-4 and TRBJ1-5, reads ETGVTQSPTHLIKTRGQQVTLRCSSQSGHNTVSWYQQALGQGPQFIFQYYREEENGRGNFPPRFSGLQFPNYSSELNVNALELDDSALYLCASSSGQNQPQHFGDGTRLSIL.

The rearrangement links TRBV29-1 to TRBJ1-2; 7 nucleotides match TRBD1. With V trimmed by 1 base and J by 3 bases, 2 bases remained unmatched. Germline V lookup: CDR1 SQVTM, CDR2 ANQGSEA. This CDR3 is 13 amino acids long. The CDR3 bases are TGCAGCGTTGAAGGTGACAGGGACTATGGCTACACCTTC. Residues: CSVEGDRDYGYTF.